This entry is about one T cell receptor (beta chain). What it binds is not known. The CDR3 totals 14 residues. V was cut by 8 bases and J by 9 bases, with 23 bases left in between. Germline V gives CDR1 SNHLY, CDR2 FYNNEI. The data are from a study of Graves' ophthalmopathy and Graves' hyperthyroidism. Study-wide results and limits: Progression of ophthalmopathy was predicted by the model with roughly 70% sensitivity and around 77% specificity.

Hyperthyroidism patients, aged 18 to 65, were newly diagnosed, under 2 months' duration. Patients with other autoimmune diseases, uncontrolled infections, pregnancy or lactation were excluded. Amplification targeted the TCR beta CDR3 regions, with RNA transcripts as the source material. An initial RT-PCR round employing HTBI primers preceded a second-round multiplex PCR. A single record per CDR3 protein comes from TCRdb applying MiXCR to the multiplex PCR reads. Among 500,000 to 600,000 distinct CDR3 sequences, about 35% were seen once, and the ten largest hold 3.5% to 5%. This sequence originates from an adult man with Graves' hyperthyroidism. The rearrangement joins TRBV2 to TRBJ2-7, with no clear D. The sample consisted of peripheral blood or thyroid tissue (not recorded which). CDR3 amino acids: CASLGQLFYERQYF. CDR3 coding DNA: TGTGCCAGCTTAGGGCAGCTATTCTACGAGCGGCAGTACTTC.